This TCR beta chain was sequenced for a study of T cells in Graves' hyperthyroidism and ophthalmopathy. Study-wide results and limits: A model of 13 V-J pairs discriminated ophthalmopathy from stable hyperthyroidism.

The diagnoses drew upon clinical symptoms, serum thyroxine and TRAb, thyroid ultrasound and orbital computed tomography. The CDR3 sequence is 17 residues long. The V gene lost 1 base and the J gene lost 0 bases, with 10 bases spanning the gap. CDR1 and CDR2 (germline): SGHVS, FNYEAQ. The TCR beta CDR3 regions underwent amplification using RNA transcripts as the source. The HTBI primer set drove a first-round RT-PCR of the TCR CDR3. Using its own MiXCR run on the multiplex PCR reads, TCRdb lists one record per CDR3 protein. Here the sample spans about 610,000 distinct CDR3 sequences, about 43% being singletons. This clonotype was detected many times. Its antigen is unidentified.

The source material was peripheral blood or thyroid tissue (not recorded which). J is TRBJ1-6 and V is TRBV7-6; TRBD1 is a possible D gene (6 bases). The sequence derives from a woman aged 18-29 years with Graves' hyperthyroidism. As DNA, the CDR3 is TGTGCCAGCAGCTTAGACACAGGGAGCTCCTATAATTCACCCCTCCACTTT. It translates to CASSLDTGSSYNSPLHF.